This T cell receptor (beta chain) was observed in a study of identical twins. Study-level points and caveats: Among monozygotic twins, out-of-frame TCR alpha sharing exceeded what models predicted.

Comments on this clonotype: As yet, its antigen is unknown.

Looked up from germline, CDR1 is LGHDT and CDR2 is YNNKEL (reference sequence). V lost 3 bases and J 5 bases, leaving 7 bases between the germline ends. The CDR3 loop spans 13 amino acids. With template switching, a universal primer site was added, and the cDNA carried unique molecular identifiers. TCRdb passed the 5' RACE reads through MiXCR, listing each CDR3 protein once. The table lists 550,000 to 800,000 distinct CDR3 sequences, roughly 7.2% of them singletons. These data were likewise used in another study, on yellow fever vaccine responses in identical twins. That report adds: Twins reportedly showed a vaccine T cell response that seemed partly convergent and partly personalized.

The V and J genes are TRBV3-1 and TRBJ2-2, with no clear D. This receptor was taken from a woman under 30 in good health. The sequenced material came from PBMCs. The CDR3 DNA reads TGTGCCAGCAGCCAGAGCTGGACCGGGGAGCTGTTTTTT. Its protein product is CASSQSWTGELFF.